This T cell receptor beta chain was found in a study of cytomegalovirus exposure and HLA in healthy donors. Study as a whole: There were 75 million to 95 million unique TCRs (from HLA-typed donors) in an early data release.

The germline CDR1 and CDR2 sequences are SGHNT and YENEEA. CDR3 length: 14 residues. Trimming shortened V by 5 bases and J by 1 base, and 11 bases separated the two germline ends. Study observations and caveats: Overall, 164 TCR beta chains were annotated as cytomegalovirus-associated.

The PCR was carried out with 60 Vbeta primers and 13 Jbeta primers. The table came from immunoSEQ multiplex PCR; TCRdb's copy has only in-frame clones and leaves some out. The sample contains around 85,000 clones, less than 80% of which appear only once. Remarks on this clone: Its antigen is not identified.

The specimen was PBMCs. This sequence joins TRBV11-3 and TRBJ2-5, with a possible D match to TRBD2 (5 bases). This clonotype originated in a man aged 25-40 years in good health and CMV-seropositive. The CDR3 DNA is TGTGCCAGCAGCGTCGGCGGGTCCCAAGAGACCCAGTACTTC. Its translation: CASSVGGSQETQYF.